The 27 T cell receptor beta chains below all came from one sample that was sequenced in a study of immune evolution from preneoplasia to lung adenocarcinoma. The repertoire was sequenced with immunoSEQ multiplex PCR; TCRdb's copy has only in-frame clones and lacks some. The sample consists of some 1,100 clones, around 80% of them appearing once. The sequenced material came from FFPE atypical adenomatous hyperplasia tissue from the lung. Sample subset: atypical adenomatous hyperplasia (AAH), lung preneoplasia. The receptors shown here come from a person aged 70 to 80 with lung adenocarcinoma.

The rearrangement uses TRBV19 and TRBJ1-3; D may be TRBD1 (6 bases). CDR1 and CDR2 (germline): LNHDA, SQIVND (reference sequence). This CDR3 is 17 amino acids long. The V end was cut by 5 bases, the J end by 3 bases, with 20 bases between. The chain's CDR3 is CASSDPSSGGIGNTIYF. The CDR3 DNA is TGTGCCAGTAGTGACCCTTCTTCCGGGGGCATTGGAAACACCATATATTTT.

This CDR3 is CASSSTSGVSYNEQFF. CDR3 DNA: TGTGCCAGCAGCTCCACGTCGGGAGTCTCCTACAATGAGCAGTTCTTC. The chain couples TRBV5-6 to TRBJ2-1, with a weak D call TRBD2 (6 bases). Germline CDR1 SGHDT, CDR2 YYEEEE. Trimming removed 3 bases at V and 0 bases at J, with 13 bases between. This CDR3 is built from 16 residues.

This chain joins TRBV18 and TRBJ2-1; D perhaps matches TRBD1 (7 bases). Deletions cut 3 bases from V and 3 bases from J, with 15 bases between. The CDR3 has 16 residues. In germline, CDR1 is KGHSH, CDR2 LQKENI. CDR3 nucleotide sequence: TGTGCCAGCTCACCTTCAGGGGGGTGGATCTACAATGAGCAGTTCTTC. This codes for CASSPSGGWIYNEQFF. Using reference TRBV18 and TRBJ2-1 for the parts outside the CDR3, the full variable domain is NAGVMQNPRHLVRRRGQEARLRCSPMKGHSHVYWYRQLPEEGLKFMVYLQKENIIDESGMPKERFSAEFPKEGPSILRIQQVVRGDSAAYFCASSPSGGWIYNEQFFGPGTRLTVL.

V usage is TRBV5-1 and J usage is TRBJ2-1; D is ambiguous. This CDR3 contains 14 residues. V was clipped by 4 bases and J by 3 bases, with 11 bases between them. Germline CDR1 and CDR2: SGHRS and YFSETQ. In nucleotides, the CDR3 is TGCGCCAGCAGCCCCTCCGGCGGCTACAATGAGCAGTTCTTC. Its translation: CASSPSGGYNEQFF. Based on the CDR3 plus reference TRBV5-1 and TRBJ2-1, the full variable domain is KAGVTQTPRYLIKTRGQQVTLSCSPISGHRSVSWYQQTPGQGLQFLFEYFSETQRNKGNFPGRFSGRQFSNSRSEMNVSTLELGDSALYLCASSPSGGYNEQFFGPGTRLTVL.

The chain couples TRBV7-6 to TRBJ2-5, with 8 bases lining up with TRBD1. After removal of 3 bases from V and 5 bases from J, the junction contained 11 bases not matched to a gene. Germline V gene data show CDR1 as SGHVS and CDR2 as FNYEAQ. The CDR3 is 16 residues long. The CDR3 protein is CASSFSGGARYETQYF. CDR3 nucleotides: TGTGCCAGCAGCTTCTCAGGGGGCGCACGGTACGAGACCCAGTACTTC.

The chain has TRBV2 and TRBJ2-7; the match to TRBD2 covers 10 bases. There are 15 residues in the CDR3. Germline assignment: CDR1 SNHLY and CDR2 FYNNEI. V trimming: 8 bases; J trimming: 0 bases; junction bases outside the gene matches: 7. This CDR3 is CASGLAGVDSYEQYF. The CDR3 DNA sequence: TGTGCCAGCGGGCTAGCGGGAGTGGACTCCTACGAGCAGTACTTC.

This clone was recorded a few times. The rearrangement joins TRBV7-9 to TRBJ1-1; D may be TRBD1 (6 bases). V shed 6 bases and J shed 0 bases, with 17 bases lying between them. The length of the CDR3 is 16 residues. Germline-derived CDR1 and CDR2 are SEHNR and FQNEAQ (reference sequence). The CDR3 nucleotides read TGTGCCAGCAGAACAGGCACAGGGACCTTGAACACTGAAGCTTTCTTT. Encoded protein: CASRTGTGTLNTEAFF.

V is TRBV2 and J is TRBJ1-5, with D possibly TRBD1 on 6 matching bases. Germline CDR1 SNHLY, CDR2 FYNNEI. V lost 7 bases and J 8 bases, leaving 18 bases between the germline ends. The CDR3 is 14 amino acids. CDR3 in amino acids: CASTGTRGIEPQHF. Written as DNA, the CDR3 is TGTGCCAGCACAGGCACCAGGGGTATTGAGCCCCAGCATTTT.

The chain carries TRBV18 and TRBJ1-5; D is possibly TRBD1 (5 bases). The CDR3 totals 13 residues. Germline CDR1 is KGHSH and CDR2 is LQKENI. V gave up 6 bases and J gave up 6 bases, with 12 bases separating them. The CDR3 bases are TGTGCCAGCTCGATGGGGGTTGGTCAGCCCCAGCATTTT. It translates to CASSMGVGQPQHF.

V and J are TRBV5-1 and TRBJ2-1, with D perhaps matching TRBD1 (6 bases). Deletions cut 4 bases from V and 5 bases from J, with 13 bases between. CDR1 SGHRS and CDR2 YFSETQ come from the germline V gene. The CDR3 has 14 amino acids. This CDR3 reads CASSPGQPNNEQFF. The CDR3 DNA reads TGCGCCAGCAGCCCCGGACAGCCCAACAATGAGCAGTTCTTC.

The chain carries TRBV7-8 and TRBJ2-5, with no clear D. CDR3 length: 14 residues. Germline assignment: CDR1 SGHVS and CDR2 FQNEAQ. V was shortened by 3 bases and J by 1 base, with 9 bases between the two germline ends. The DNA of the CDR3 is TGTGCCAGCAGCTTTAGAGCTCTCCAAGAGACCCAGTACTTC. It is translated as CASSFRALQETQYF. Full variable domain (outside the CDR3, taken from reference TRBV7-8 and TRBJ2-5): GAGVSQSPRYKVAKRGQDVALRCDPISGHVSLFWYQQALGQGPEFLTYFQNEAQLDKSGLPSDRFFAERPEGSVSTLKIQRTQQEDSAVYLCASSFRALQETQYFGPGTRLLVL.

This sequence joins TRBV11-3 and TRBJ2-3; D is unresolved. V lost 1 base to trimming and J lost 1 base, with 0 bases between them. CDR1 SGHNT and CDR2 YENEEA come from the germline V gene. CDR3 size: 12 residues. The CDR3 nucleotides read TGTGCCAGCAGCTTAGGCACAGATACGCAGTATTTT. The encoded protein is CASSLGTDTQYF. Combining the CDR3 with reference TRBV11-3 and TRBJ2-3 gives the whole variable domain EAGVVQSPRYKIIEKKQPVAFWCNPISGHNTLYWYLQNLGQGPELLIRYENEEAVDDSQLPKDRFSAERLKGVDSTLKIQPAELGDSAVYLCASSLGTDTQYFGPGTRLTVL.

The rearrangement joins TRBV28 to TRBJ2-7; tentatively, D is TRBD1 or TRBD2 (6 bases each). Germline CDR1 is MDHEN and CDR2 is SYDVKM. Trimming removed 4 bases from V and 4 bases from J, with 14 bases in between. CDR3 length: 14 amino acids. The CDR3 reads CASSSTTGGYEQYF. The CDR3 nucleotides read TGTGCCAGCAGTTCCACGACAGGAGGGTACGAGCAGTACTTC.

The rearrangement links TRBV4-1 to TRBJ2-7; TRBD2 aligns across 8 bases. With 2 bases clipped from V and 9 bases from J, the junction kept 12 bases outside the gene matches. This CDR3 contains 15 residues. CDR1 is MGHRA, CDR2 YSYEKL, per germline. CDR3 sequence (DNA): TGCGCCAGCAGCCAAAACGGGAGGGACTTACGAGGGCAGTACTTC. Amino acid sequence: CASSQNGRDLRGQYF.

The gene calls are TRBV20-1 and TRBJ2-1; D not certain. This CDR3 comprises 10 residues. V was trimmed by 2 bases and J by 10 bases, leaving 6 bases between them. CDR1 is DFQATT and CDR2 is SNEGSKA in the germline V gene (reference sequence). CDR3: CSARLKEQFF. CDR3 bases: TGCAGTGCTAGACTGAAGGAGCAGTTCTTC.

The J gene is TRBJ2-1, the V gene TRBV28; TRBD2 agrees at 15 bases. V gave up 2 bases and J gave up 2 bases; unmatched junction bases: 7. The CDR3 is 19 residues long. Germline assignment: CDR1 MDHEN and CDR2 SYDVKM. The CDR3 loop reads CASSLTGTSGRSAYNEQFF. The CDR3 bases are TGTGCCAGCAGTTTAACTGGGACTAGCGGGAGGTCGGCCTACAATGAGCAGTTCTTC.

This clone was observed a few times. Distinct nucleotide sequences in the sample also encode this CDR3. The V and J genes are TRBV7-2 and TRBJ2-7, with 7 bases fitting TRBD2. CDR3 size: 14 residues. Trimming took 5 bases from V and 2 from J; bases not matched to a gene: 6. CDR1 SGHTA and CDR2 FQGNSA come from the germline V gene. CDR3 protein: CASSPGTIPYEQYF. The DNA for the CDR3 is TGTGCCAGCAGCCCTGGGACTATACCCTACGAGCAGTACTTC. Supplemented by reference TRBV7-2 and TRBJ2-7, the full variable domain reads GAGVSQSPSNKVTEKGKDVELRCDPISGHTALYWYRQSLGQGLEFLIYFQGNSAPDKSGLPSDRFSAERTGGSVSTLTIQRTQQEDSAVYLCASSPGTIPYEQYFGPGTRLTVT.

The chain has TRBV27 and TRBJ2-1; 10 bases align to TRBD1. Unmatched junction bases numbered 11, after V lost 0 bases and J lost 9 bases. The germline gives CDR1 MNHEY, CDR2 SMNVEV (reference sequence). The CDR3 is 17 amino acids. CDR3 region: CASSLSSGTGATLEQFF. The CDR3 DNA follows: TGTGCCAGCAGTTTATCTTCCGGGACAGGGGCCACCCTTGAGCAGTTCTTC.

The chain uses TRBV12-5 and TRBJ2-1; D ambiguous. V lost 0 bases, J lost 9 bases, and 12 bases lay in between. This CDR3 comprises 14 residues. Germline V gives CDR1 LGHNT, CDR2 FRNRAP. The CDR3 loop reads CASGLVHGPGEQFF. CDR3 sequence (DNA): TGTGCTAGTGGTTTGGTACACGGGCCGGGTGAGCAGTTCTTC.

Only one count was recorded for this clone. The chain is built from TRBV7-8 and TRBJ2-1; TRBD2 matches at 8 bases. V lost 3 bases to trimming and J lost 2 bases; unmatched junction nucleotides: 6. This CDR3 region has 16 residues. The germline gives CDR1 SGHVS, CDR2 FQNEAQ. CDR3 region: CASSFGTSGAYNEQFF. CDR3 DNA: TGTGCCAGCAGCTTCGGAACTAGCGGTGCCTACAATGAGCAGTTCTTC.

The V call is TRBV7-9, the J call TRBJ2-7; 7 bases fit TRBD2. Unmatched junction bases numbered 9, after V lost 1 base and J lost 6 bases. This CDR3 spans 15 amino acids. CDR1 is SEHNR and CDR2 is FQNEAQ in the germline V gene (reference sequence). The CDR3 region is CASSLVSGRAFEQYF. Here the CDR3 DNA reads TGTGCCAGCAGCTTAGTCAGTGGGAGGGCCTTCGAGCAGTACTTC.

The chain joins TRBV27 to TRBJ2-7, with TRBD1 matching 9 bases. Per germline, CDR1 MNHEY and CDR2 SMNVEV (reference sequence). The CDR3 consists of 15 residues. The V segment lost 6 bases and the J segment 6 bases; nucleotides outside the gene matches: 12. Written as DNA, the CDR3 is TGTGCCAGCAGCCGTAAAACAGGGGGCTTAGGCGAGCAGTACTTC. Encoded protein: CASSRKTGGLGEQYF.

The chain has TRBV2 and TRBJ2-5; D gene ambiguous. Germline lookup yields CDR1 SNHLY and CDR2 FYNNEI. The CDR3 extends over 12 amino acids. V lost 6 bases and J 5 bases, leaving 10 bases between the germline ends. The CDR3: CASRYLHETQYF. The CDR3 DNA sequence: TGTGCCAGCAGGTACTTACACGAGACCCAGTACTTC.

The chain recombines TRBV11-3 with TRBJ2-3; D might be TRBD1 or TRBD2, each matching 5 bases. This CDR3 has 15 residues. Germline V gene lookup returns CDR1 SGHNT and CDR2 YENEEA. V was pared by 1 base and J by 8 bases, with 16 bases between. Written as DNA, the CDR3 is TGTGCCAGCAGCTTAGTTTCGGGGCCTGGGGTTACGCAGTATTTT. It specifies CASSLVSGPGVTQYF.

This clone was counted only a few times. This chain links TRBV29-1 with TRBJ1-3; 7 bases align to TRBD1. V gave up 4 bases and J gave up 8 bases; unmatched junction bases: 8. This CDR3 has 13 amino acids. Germline V gives CDR1 SQVTM, CDR2 ANQGSEA. The CDR3: CSVVPQGGDTIYF. DNA for the CDR3: TGCAGCGTTGTGCCTCAGGGGGGTGACACCATATATTTT.

The chain couples TRBV25-1 to TRBJ2-5, with 7 bases aligning to TRBD1. This CDR3 comprises 14 residues. Trimming took 2 bases from V and 2 from J; bases not matched to a gene: 2. Germline CDR1 is MGHDK and CDR2 is SYGVNS. This chain's CDR3 is CASSEGTVQETQYF. In nucleotides, the CDR3 is TGTGCCAGCAGTGAAGGGACAGTACAAGAGACCCAGTACTTC.

The genes are TRBV9 and TRBJ1-1, with D hard to call. The germline V gene encodes CDR1 SGDLS and CDR2 YYNGEE. V was trimmed by 1 base and J by 1 base, leaving 8 bases between them. The CDR3 sequence is 14 residues long. Written as DNA, the CDR3 is TGTGCCAGCAGCGTAAAGGGCACGAACACTGAAGCTTTCTTT. Protein product: CASSVKGTNTEAFF.